Listed here are 8 T cell receptor beta chains from one sample, sequenced in a study of shared clonotypes between healthy human individuals. Profiling relied on immunoSEQ multiplex PCR, and the TCRdb table lists in-frame clones only, not all of them. The repertoire holds roughly 2.5 million clones, more than 90% seen once, with over 0.12% in the top ten. Sequenced input: naive CD4+ T cells sorted from blood. As to subset: CD45RA+ positively selected. The source of these receptors is a man between 18 and 35 years old in good health.

V gene TRBV7-8 combines with J gene TRBJ2-2; 7 bases align to TRBD2. Losses at the gene ends were 3 bases for V and 5 bases for J; bases not matched to a gene: 12. Germline CDR1 is SGHVS and CDR2 is FQNEAQ. The CDR3 spans 17 residues. The CDR3 sequence: CASSLREGRGKTGELFF. The DNA for the CDR3 is TGTGCCAGCAGCTTGAGGGAGGGGAGGGGCAAAACCGGGGAGCTGTTTTTT.

The sample holds one count of this clone. This chain uses TRBV6-5 with TRBJ2-3, with a possible D match to TRBD2 (5 bases). The germline V gene encodes CDR1 MNHEY and CDR2 SVGAGI. The CDR3 totals 14 residues. Trimming left V 2 bases short and J 0 bases short, with 6 bases between. This CDR3 is CASSYQRSTDTQYF. The CDR3 coding sequence is TGTGCCAGCAGTTACCAGCGGAGCACAGATACGCAGTATTTT.

The genes are TRBV4-2 and TRBJ2-3; D uncertain. CDR1 and CDR2 (germline): LGHNA, YNFKEQ. Trimming removed 0 bases at V and 0 bases at J, with 16 bases between. The CDR3 has 18 residues. CDR3 sequence: CASSQDEFFTSSTDTQYF. The CDR3 nucleotides are TGTGCCAGCAGCCAAGATGAGTTTTTCACGAGTAGCACAGATACGCAGTATTTT.

The V and J genes are TRBV19 and TRBJ1-4; 7 bases align to TRBD1. The junction had 13 bases not matched to a gene; V was cut back by 6 bases and J by 0 bases. The CDR3 has 18 amino acids. CDR1 and CDR2 from the germline V gene are LNHDA and SQIVND (reference sequence). The CDR3 DNA is TGTGCCAGTAGCATTGGAGGGGGCGGACGTGCAACTAATGAAAAACTGTTTTTT. It specifies CASSIGGGGRATNEKLFF.

The chain is built from TRBV5-1 and TRBJ1-1; 9 bases line up with TRBD1. After removal of 3 bases from V and 6 bases from J, the junction contained 9 bases not matched to a gene. Germline V lookup: CDR1 SGHRS, CDR2 YFSETQ. The CDR3 runs to 15 residues. CDR3 sequence (DNA): TGCGCCAGCAGCTGGGGGACAGGGCGAGCGTCTGAAGCTTTCTTT. The encoded protein is CASSWGTGRASEAFF.

The rearrangement joins TRBV5-3 to TRBJ2-2, with unresolved D. TRBV5-3 is classed as an ORF, of uncertain function. Trimming took off 10 bases at V and 6 bases at J, with 10 bases between the two ends. The CDR3 consists of 11 residues. The CDR3 reads CASRVPGELFF. The DNA for the CDR3 is TGTGCCTCACGGGTCCCCGGGGAGCTGTTTTTT.

The gene calls are TRBV7-2 and TRBJ2-7; D unresolved. V gave up 1 base and J gave up 1 base, with 5 bases separating them. The CDR3 consists of 13 residues. Germline CDR1 is SGHTA and CDR2 is FQGNSA. CDR3 bases: TGTGCCAGCAGCTTAGTTTTTTCCTACGAGCAGTACTTC. It codes for CASSLVFSYEQYF.

This chain uses TRBV29-1 with TRBJ1-1; 7 nucleotides match TRBD1. V dropped 8 bases and J dropped 5; count of bases not matched to a gene: 11. The CDR3 loop spans 13 amino acids. The germline V gene has CDR1 SQVTM and CDR2 ANQGSEA. CDR3 coding DNA: TGCAGCACTCGACAGGGTACAGAAACTGAAGCTTTCTTT. Its protein product is CSTRQGTETEAFF.